Listed here is a single T cell receptor (beta chain). Its recognized antigen is unknown. No base quality values were provided; no much bigger clone lies one nucleotide off. This sample was taken from a study of human T cells and chemical hapten exposure (dated by TCRdb to 2020 to 2023). Turning to the overall study: Libraries were combined into a pool for sequencing, and differences in TCR yield between samples came mainly from small differences in library volumes within the pool. The study tracked peripheral blood TCR repertoire changes in vivo during primary and secondary sensitization to the hapten diphenylcyclopropenone (DPC) in alopecia patients. From each blood RNA sample, both TCR alpha and TCR beta chains were sequenced. Here is what the overall study found, with its caveats: Repeated subsampling changed both the strength of the expansion versus patch-test correlation and the threshold at which that correlation became significant. No change with DPC sensitization was found in the number of TCRs above 1 in 1000 frequency, and no evidence of global repertoire structure alterations was found.

The library was produced with RACE. This sample was sequenced with a NextSeq 500. During library preparation, unique molecular identifiers were attached to individual cDNA molecules so that TCRs could be counted in a quantitative, reproducible way. The authors' analysis ran thus. Samples had a median of about 90,000 TCRs, with a range from roughly 23,224 to 750,000. The Decombinator software suite was used to annotate V, J and CDR3 in the TCR reads. For PS versus PT1 abundance plots, all samples were subsampled to the same number of TCRs (28,000). TCRs were defined as expanded if absent before sensitization and observed at least eight times at the 2-week time point. Through fastp at Q25 and MiXCR, TCRdb rebuilt clones from the public reads, retaining in-frame beta chains. When rows share a CDR3 protein, they turn into one entry using the most common DNA and genes. TCRdb, not the original authors, processed these V and J calls. Across this sample there are about 34,000 distinct CDR3 sequences, with around 5.5% seen only once. The biggest ten clones account for 10% to 15% of the sample.

The meaning of the sample's time point label: healthy volunteer bleed at 6 weeks. Total RNA was isolated from unfractionated whole blood collected in Tempus Blood RNA tubes. Five or six healthy volunteers were used as TCR sequencing controls and were bled at day 0, 2 weeks and 6 weeks. V drops 6 bases and J drops 3 bases, leaving 14 bases in between. The CDR3 numbers 14 residues from cysteine through phenylalanine. Only the CDR3 DNA stays, 42 bases, in frame from base 1. This sequence originates from a human donor in good health. Some clones in this sample may be carry-over from other donors' samples. The V and J genes are TRBV12-3 or TRBV12-4 and TRBJ1-2; TRBD1 might be the D gene, on 6 matching bases. The sequenced sample consisted of whole blood. The nucleotides read TGTGCCAGCAGGCTGAACAGGGCTGACTATGGCTACACCTTC. Its protein product is CASRLNRADYGYTF.